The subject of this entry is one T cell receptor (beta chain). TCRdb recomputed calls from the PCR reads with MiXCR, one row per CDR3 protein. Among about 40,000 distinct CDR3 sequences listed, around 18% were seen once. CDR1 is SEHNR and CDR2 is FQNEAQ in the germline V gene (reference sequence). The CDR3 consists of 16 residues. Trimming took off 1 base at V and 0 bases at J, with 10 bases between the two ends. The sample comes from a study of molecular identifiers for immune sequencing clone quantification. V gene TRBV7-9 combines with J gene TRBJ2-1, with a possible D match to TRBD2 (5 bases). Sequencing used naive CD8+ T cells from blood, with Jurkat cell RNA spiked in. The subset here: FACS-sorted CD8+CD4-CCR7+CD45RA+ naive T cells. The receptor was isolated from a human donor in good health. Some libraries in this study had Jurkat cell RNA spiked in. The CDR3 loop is CASSLGGRSSYNEQFF. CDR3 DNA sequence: TGTGCCAGCAGCTTAGGAGGGCGGAGCTCCTACAATGAGCAGTTCTTC.